Listed below are T cell receptor beta chains from one sample, sequenced in a study of T cells in Graves' hyperthyroidism and ophthalmopathy. Each CDR3 protein gets one entry after TCRdb re-called the multiplex PCR reads with MiXCR. The sample consists of about half a million distinct CDR3 sequences, roughly a sixth of them appearing once. Sample: blood. The origin of the receptors is a young woman with Graves' ophthalmopathy. Each CDR3 is given with its conserved first and last residue. The D gene is left open where the match is weak. Expanded clones get a size class; other rows say once, few or many, or leave the size out.

>many|TRBJ2-3|TRBD2|TRBV11-2
TGTGCCAGCAGCTTAGGACTAGCCCGCACAGATACGCAGTATTTT
CASSLGLARTDTQYF
>many|TRBJ2-7|.|TRBV5-1
TGCGCCAGCAGCTCTACAGCCTACGAGCAGTACTTC
CASSSTAYEQYF
>many|TRBJ1-1|.|TRBV11-2
TGTGCCAGCAGCTTAGGGGTTGGAGGCACTGAAGCTTTCTTT
CASSLGVGGTEAFF
>many|TRBJ2-5|.|TRBV20-1
TGCAGTGCTACCTCAGGAGGGACCTTACAAGAGACCCAGTACTTC
CSATSGGTLQETQYF
>many|TRBJ2-3|TRBD2|TRBV7-2
TGTGCCAGCAGCCTAGGGGGAGCGGGAGTTATGGATACGCAGTATTTT
CASSLGGAGVMDTQYF
>.|TRBJ2-7|.|TRBV6-2/TRBV6-3
TGTGCCAGCAGACGGGACGCCGATTCCGAGCAGTACTTC
CASRRDADSEQYF
>.|TRBJ2-6|.|TRBV19
TGTGCCAGTAGTATACGGGCATCTTCTGGGGCCAACGTCCTGACTTTC
CASSIRASSGANVLTF
>many|TRBJ1-6|TRBD1|TRBV28
TGTGCCAGCAGAGTGGGACAGGGAAATTCACCCCTCCACTTT
CASRVGQGNSPLHF
>many|TRBJ2-1|TRBD2|TRBV20-1
TGCAGTGACCTAGCTAGCGGAGGACGGAATGAGCAGTTCTTC
CSDLASGGRNEQFF
>few|TRBJ2-2|.|TRBV12-3/TRBV12-4
TGTGCCAGCAGTAAAGGGGGTGGAGGAACCGGGGAGCTGTTTTTT
CASSKGGGGTGELFF
>few|TRBJ1-2|TRBD1|TRBV7-8
TGTGCCAGCAGCTCTTCGACAGGGGCGGGCACCTTC
CASSSSTGAGTF
>.|TRBJ2-2|.|TRBV10-3
TGTGCCATCAGTGAGTCGCTTCGAATCTCTAACACCGGGGAGCTGTTTTTT
CAISESLRISNTGELFF
>many|TRBJ1-5|.|TRBV20-1
TGCAGTGCTAGTCGTAGGGGGGGGAATCAGCCCCAGCATTTT
CSASRRGGNQPQHF
>.|TRBJ1-3|.|TRBV12-3/TRBV12-4
TGTGCCTGCAGACCTCCTAGGACAGCGAGCTCTGGAAGCACCATATATTTT
CACRPPRTASSGSTIYF
>many|TRBJ1-4|.|TRBV30
TGTGCCTGGACCCAAGGAGGGATCGGTGAAAAACTGTTTTTT
CAWTQGGIGEKLFF
>many|TRBJ1-1|.|TRBV27
TGTGCCAGCAGTCTGACAGAATACACTGAAGCTTTCTTT
CASSLTEYTEAFF
>many|TRBJ1-1|.|TRBV6-1
TGTGCCAGCAGTGGCTCGATATGGACTGAAGCTTTCTTT
CASSGSIWTEAFF
>many|TRBJ1-5|.|TRBV10-2
TGCGCCAGCAGTGAGGCAGCTTATAGCAATCAGCCCCAGCATTTT
CASSEAAYSNQPQHF
>many|TRBJ2-7|.|TRBV28
TGTGCCAGCAGTTTTGGGTCCACCGAACGGCAGTACTTC
CASSFGSTERQYF
>many|TRBJ2-1|TRBD2|TRBV12-5
TGTGCTAGTGGTTTGGTACAAGTTGCGACTAGCGGGAGAGTGGAAGTTAATGAGCAGTTCTTC
CASGLVQVATSGRVEVNEQFF
>many|TRBJ2-3|TRBD2|TRBV4-2
TGTGCCAGCAGCCAAGAACATCCTAGCGGTGGTGCAGATACGCAGTATTTT
CASSQEHPSGGADTQYF